A selection of T cell receptor beta chains follows, all from one sample in a study of T cell repertoires in cytomegalovirus infection. TCRdb passed the reads through MiXCR, listing each CDR3 protein once. The sample includes approximately 990,000 distinct CDR3 sequences, more than 25% of them seen just once. Antigen specificity for these receptors is unknown. The specimen comprised cultured CD8+ T cells from PBMCs, sampled from culture after CMV antigen stimulation. These receptors were obtained from a human donor in good health (CMV status not recorded). Some clones in this sample may be carry-over from other donors' samples. The CDR3 runs from the conserved cysteine through the conserved F or W. A D gene is named only where the DNA matches it firmly. Some rows have no size entry. The others give once, few or many, or a class for an expanded clone.

v_gene	j_gene	len	abundance	d_gene	CDR3aa	CDR3nt
TRBV5-8	TRBJ2-6	14	few	TRBD1	CASDRGSGANVLTF	TGTGCCAGCGACAGGGGCTCTGGGGCCAACGTCCTGACTTTC
TRBV12-3/TRBV12-4	TRBJ1-5	14	many	.	CASSPGEGNQPQHF	TGTGCCAGCAGCCCCGGGGAGGGCAATCAGCCCCAGCATTTT
TRBV19	TRBJ2-1	16	.	.	CASSIARGSSYNEQFF	TGTGCCAGTAGTATAGCCCGGGGCAGCTCCTACAATGAGCAGTTCTTC
TRBV6-2/TRBV6-3	TRBJ1-1	14	many	.	CASSTFGGNTEAFF	TGTGCCAGCAGTACGTTCGGGGGGAACACTGAAGCTTTCTTT
TRBV5-1	TRBJ1-5	14	many	.	CASSLEGGHQPQHF	TGCGCCAGCAGCTTGGAGGGGGGGCATCAGCCCCAGCATTTT
TRBV7-9	TRBJ2-3	15	many	TRBD2	CASSLGGGTTDTQYF	TGTGCCAGCAGCTTAGGCGGGGGGACCACAGATACGCAGTATTTT
TRBV7-8	TRBJ2-1	17	many	TRBD2	CASSWGTSGGALGEQFF	TGTGCCAGCAGCTGGGGGACTAGCGGGGGGGCCCTGGGTGAGCAGTTCTTC
TRBV12-3/TRBV12-4	TRBJ2-1	11	few	.	CATEGGNEQFF	TGTGCCACCGAGGGGGGGAATGAGCAGTTCTTC
TRBV7-9	TRBJ1-1	17	.	.	CASSLPRGGYLNTEAFF	TGTGCCAGCAGCCTCCCCCGGGGAGGGTACTTGAACACTGAAGCTTTCTTT
TRBV10-3	TRBJ2-5	14	.	.	CAISEIGHQETQYF	TGTGCCATCAGTGAAATTGGACACCAAGAGACCCAGTACTTC
TRBV14	TRBJ2-1	15	.	.	CASSIRGGRGNEQFF	TGTGCCAGCAGCATCCGTGGGGGGCGCGGCAATGAGCAGTTCTTC
TRBV10-3	TRBJ1-2	14	.	.	CATTGGGAGNGYTF	TGTGCCACGACGGGCGGGGGGGCAGGGAATGGCTACACCTTC
TRBV7-3	TRBJ1-4	16	few	.	CASSGEDTAWGEKLFF	TGTGCCAGCAGCGGAGAAGACACTGCCTGGGGGGAAAAACTGTTTTTT